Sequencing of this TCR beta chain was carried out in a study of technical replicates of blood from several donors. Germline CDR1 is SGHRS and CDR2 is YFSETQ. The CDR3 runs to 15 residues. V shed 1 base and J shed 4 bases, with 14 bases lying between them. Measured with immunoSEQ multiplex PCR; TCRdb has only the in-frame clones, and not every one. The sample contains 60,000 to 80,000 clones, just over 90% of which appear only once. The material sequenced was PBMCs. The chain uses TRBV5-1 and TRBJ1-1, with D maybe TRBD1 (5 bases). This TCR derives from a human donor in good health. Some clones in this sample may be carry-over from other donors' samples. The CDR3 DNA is TGCGCCAGCAGCTTGCGGTTGGGGGGAAGCACTGAAGCTTTCTTT. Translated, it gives CASSLRLGGSTEAFF.